The 29 T cell receptor beta chains below were found in one sample sequenced in a study of identical twins. TCRdb re-derived calls from the 5' RACE reads in MiXCR, one entry per CDR3 protein. The data contain approximately 190,000 distinct CDR3 sequences, more than 15% of them singletons. This same sample was also part of a study on T cells expressing NK-cell markers.

Sequenced material: CD8+ T cells sorted from blood. The origin of the receptors is a young woman in good health.

V is TRBV6-2 or TRBV6-3 and J is TRBJ2-2; 7 bases match TRBD2. V lost 9 bases, J lost 6 bases, and 1 base stayed unmatched. The CDR3 covers 11 residues. CDR1 MNHEY and CDR2 SVGEGT come from the germline V gene. CDR3 protein: CASGLAGELFF. The CDR3 DNA sequence: TGTGCCAGTGGACTAGCCGGGGAGCTGTTTTTT.

This clonotype turned up a few times. The genes are TRBV4-1 and TRBJ2-2; tentative D call: TRBD2 (6 bases). Germline lookup yields CDR1 MGHRA and CDR2 YSYEKL. The V and J ends lost 0 bases and 6 bases respectively, with 26 bases between them. CDR3 length: 20 residues. In DNA form, the CDR3 reads TGCGCCAGCAGCCAAGAAGGAATGACTAGTTCAGTCTTTGTTCCCGGGGAGCTGTTTTTT. Protein sequence: CASSQEGMTSSVFVPGELFF.

This clonotype has a handful of counts. The V gene is TRBV29-1, the J gene TRBJ1-5; D ambiguous. The V gene's germline CDR1 is SQVTM and CDR2 ANQGSEA. V lost 4 bases to trimming and J lost 7 bases, with 11 bases between them. The CDR3 is made up of 12 amino acids. CDR3 in DNA: TGCAGCGTTGCGGAGGGAGGACAGCCCCAGCATTTT. It codes for CSVAEGGQPQHF.

This clonotype was seen a handful of times. The chain couples TRBV5-6 to TRBJ2-1; 7 bases map to TRBD1. The trim removed 5 bases at V and 8 bases at J, leaving 13 bases unmatched. The CDR3 length is 15 residues. The germline V gene has CDR1 SGHDT and CDR2 YYEEEE. The CDR3 coding sequence is TGTGCCAGCAGTCCGGGACAGAGTTATGACGATGAGCAGTTCTTC. This codes for CASSPGQSYDDEQFF.

This clonotype was counted a few times. This chain joins TRBV10-3 and TRBJ2-1, with a tentative D call TRBD2 (5 bases). CDR3 length equals 14 residues. V lost 11 bases and J lost 0, with 14 bases in between. CDR1 and CDR2 (germline): ENHRY, SYGVKD. This CDR3 is CAVSRSDSYNEQFF. In DNA, the CDR3 is TGTGCCGTGTCCCGTAGCGACTCCTACAATGAGCAGTTCTTC.

J is TRBJ2-4 and V is TRBV7-9; possible D gene TRBD2, 6 bases. The CDR3 is 15 residues long. V dropped 1 base and J dropped 9 bases, with 16 bases sitting between them. CDR1 is SEHNR and CDR2 is FQNEAQ in the germline V gene (reference sequence). The CDR3: CASSLVQPDGGIQYF. The CDR3, as DNA: TGTGCCAGCAGCTTAGTACAGCCCGACGGGGGCATTCAGTACTTC.

The rearrangement links TRBV9 to TRBJ1-5, with 9 bases aligning to TRBD1. The CDR3 is 13 residues long. The V gene end was trimmed by 3 bases and the J gene end by 7 bases; junction bases not matched to a gene: 2. Germline V lookup: CDR1 SGDLS, CDR2 YYNGEE. The CDR3 reads CASSGTGGQPQHF. Written as DNA, the CDR3 is TGTGCCAGCAGCGGAACAGGGGGCCAGCCCCAGCATTTT.

The chain combines TRBV5-1 with TRBJ2-3; D is unresolved. This CDR3 is 14 amino acids long. V gave up 4 bases and J gave up 9 bases, with 18 bases separating them. Germline V gene sequence: CDR1 SGHRS, CDR2 YFSETQ. The CDR3 is CASSQAGPPETQYF. CDR3 in DNA: TGCGCCAGCAGCCAGGCCGGGCCGCCGGAAACGCAGTATTTT.

This clonotype was observed a handful of times. The V call is TRBV11-2, the J call TRBJ2-1; TRBD2 might be the D (6 bases). Germline CDR1 SGHAT, CDR2 FQNNGV. V was clipped by 5 bases and J by 3 bases, with 14 bases between them. This CDR3 is 15 amino acids long. The CDR3 DNA reads TGTGCCAGCAGCCGCGGGACCCGGAACTACAATGAGCAGTTCTTC. Protein product: CASSRGTRNYNEQFF.

This clonotype came up a few times. CDR3 sequence: CASWRGGPGDTQYF. The CDR3 DNA is TGTGCTAGTTGGCGGGGGGGCCCAGGAGATACGCAGTATTTT. The V call is TRBV7-6, the J call TRBJ2-3; 9 bases are shared with TRBD2. This CDR3 spans 14 amino acids. Germline assignment: CDR1 SGHVS and CDR2 FNYEAQ.

This clonotype was seen at least ten times. J is TRBJ2-1 and V is TRBV13, with 10 nucleotides matching TRBD2. CDR1 and CDR2 (germline): PRHDT, FYEKMQ (reference sequence). The CDR3 is 17 amino acids. The junction had 7 bases not matched to a gene; V was cut back by 0 bases and J by 5 bases. DNA of the CDR3: TGTGCCAGCAGCTTAGGGTTCCTAGCGGGGGTTAACAATGAGCAGTTCTTC. Amino acids: CASSLGFLAGVNNEQFF.

A few counts support this clonotype. The genes are TRBV27 and TRBJ2-3, with D possibly TRBD2 on 6 matching bases. V was trimmed by 2 bases and J by 3 bases, leaving 12 bases between them. The CDR3 is 15 residues long. Germline V gene sequence: CDR1 MNHEY, CDR2 SMNVEV (reference sequence). As DNA, the CDR3 is TGTGCCAGCAGTTTAGGAGGGGCGGATACAGATACGCAGTATTTT. Translation gives CASSLGGADTDTQYF.

The rearrangement joins TRBV19 to TRBJ1-1; possibly TRBD1 for D (5 bases). Per germline, CDR1 LNHDA and CDR2 SQIVND (reference sequence). The V and J ends lost 3 bases and 2 bases respectively, with 10 bases between them. The CDR3 consists of 14 residues. The CDR3 sequence is CASSIVGVNTEAFF. In nucleotides, the CDR3 is TGTGCCAGTAGTATTGTAGGGGTCAACACTGAAGCTTTCTTT.

V is TRBV7-9 and J is TRBJ1-2, with a possible D match to TRBD1 (5 bases). Per germline, CDR1 SEHNR and CDR2 FQNEAQ (reference sequence). Trimming took 11 bases from V and 4 from J, leaving 14 bases between them. CDR3 size: 12 residues. The CDR3 protein is CAAGGGTYGYTF. The DNA for the CDR3 is TGTGCCGCCGGCGGGGGGACCTATGGCTACACCTTC. Based on the CDR3 plus reference TRBV7-9 and TRBJ1-2, the full variable domain is DTGVSQNPRHKITKRGQNVTFRCDPISEHNRLYWYRQTLGQGPEFLTYFQNEAQLEKSRLLSDRFSAERPKGSFSTLEIQRTEQGDSAMYLCAAGGGTYGYTFGSGTRLTVV.

This clonotype was counted many times. This chain joins TRBV7-8 and TRBJ2-7, with D uncertain. This CDR3 spans 14 amino acids. V lost 1 base, J lost 3 bases, and 10 bases lay in between. Germline loops: CDR1 SGHVS, CDR2 FQNEAQ. CDR3 sequence reads: CASSLVSTRYEQYF. CDR3 DNA: TGTGCCAGCAGCTTAGTCAGTACCCGCTACGAGCAGTACTTC.

The rearrangement joins TRBV5-1 to TRBJ2-3; D is possibly TRBD1 or TRBD2 (6 bases each). This CDR3 has 15 residues. Germline V gives CDR1 SGHRS, CDR2 YFSETQ. The germline V and J ends were trimmed by 0 bases and 2 bases, with 10 bases remaining between them. CDR3 sequence (DNA): TGCGCCAGCAGCTTGGTCGGGGGCGTCACAGATACGCAGTATTTT. Translation gives CASSLVGGVTDTQYF.

The rearrangement joins TRBV6-1 to TRBJ2-1; TRBD2 might be the D (6 bases). Trimming shortened V by 10 bases and J by 6 bases, and 19 bases separated the two germline ends. The CDR3 has 14 amino acids. CDR1 is MNHNS and CDR2 is SASEGT in the germline V gene. The CDR3: CANSHPGGLNEQFF. CDR3 DNA sequence: TGTGCCAACAGCCATCCCGGAGGGCTCAATGAGCAGTTCTTC.

This clonotype was found a few times. The chain uses TRBV28 and TRBJ2-7; D uncertain. V lost 7 bases and J lost 7, with 20 bases in between. The length of the CDR3 is 14 residues. Germline-derived CDR1 and CDR2 are MDHEN and SYDVKM. The CDR3 sequence: CASNQNPLIREQYF. CDR3 sequence (DNA): TGTGCCAGCAATCAGAATCCCCTCATAAGAGAGCAGTACTTC.

This rearrangement joins TRBV6-6 to TRBJ2-3; TRBD2 agrees at 7 bases. The trim removed 10 bases at V and 2 bases at J, leaving 6 bases unmatched. The CDR3 sequence is 13 residues long. The germline CDR1 and CDR2 sequences are MNHNY and SVGAGI (reference sequence). For the CDR3, the DNA is TGTGCCACCTCGACTAGCACCACAGATACGCAGTATTTT. Translated, it gives CATSTSTTDTQYF.

The V call is TRBV7-9, the J call TRBJ2-2; unclear D gene. V lost 8 bases, J lost 1 base, and 14 bases lay in between. CDR1 SEHNR and CDR2 FQNEAQ come from the germline V gene (reference sequence). CDR3 length: 15 residues. This CDR3 is CASCRTERNTGELFF. CDR3 coding DNA: TGTGCCAGCTGCAGGACGGAGAGGAACACCGGGGAGCTGTTTTTT.

This clonotype was found many times. The V gene is TRBV27, the J gene TRBJ1-1; D unresolved. The CDR3 extends over 14 amino acids. Trimming cost V 5 bases and J 1 base, with 11 bases left between them. The V gene's germline CDR1 is MNHEY and CDR2 SMNVEV (reference sequence). The CDR3 nucleotides are TGTGCCAGCAGTGGCTCCGGACCGAACACTGAAGCTTTCTTT. As protein: CASSGSGPNTEAFF.

This chain joins TRBV3-1 and TRBJ1-1; no clear D gene. Germline CDR1 reads LGHDT; CDR2 reads YNNKEL (reference sequence). The V gene lost 1 base and the J gene lost 0 bases, with 6 bases spanning the gap. CDR3 size: 14 residues. This CDR3 reads CASSQVSMNTEAFF. Written as DNA, the CDR3 is TGTGCCAGCAGCCAAGTGTCCATGAACACTGAAGCTTTCTTT.

The rearrangement links TRBV6-4 to TRBJ2-3, with 7 bases lining up with TRBD2. The CDR3 is 17 amino acids. Germline CDR1 and CDR2: MRHNA and SNTAGT. V was pared by 4 bases and J by 1 base, with 11 bases of the junction left unmatched. The CDR3 region has the DNA TGTGCCAGCAGTGCCACCCAAGCGGGGAGGGGCACAGATACGCAGTATTTT. It encodes CASSATQAGRGTDTQYF.

The CDR3 protein is CASSLVDSGRAPREQFF. CDR3 coding DNA: TGTGCCAGCAGCTTGGTGGATAGCGGGAGGGCCCCAAGGGAGCAGTTCTTC. This sequence joins TRBV5-5 and TRBJ2-1, with 11 bases that match TRBD2. The V segment lost 0 bases and the J segment 10 bases; nucleotides outside the gene matches: 12. Germline assignment: CDR1 SGHKS and CDR2 YYEKEE (reference sequence). The length of the CDR3 is 17 residues.

V is TRBV7-6 and J is TRBJ2-2; possibly TRBD2 for D (5 bases). Looked up from germline, CDR1 is SGHVS and CDR2 is FNYEAQ. Trimming left V 0 bases short and J 7 bases short, with 15 bases between. This CDR3 has 16 amino acids. The CDR3: CASSLAGAVPRGELFF. CDR3 bases: TGTGCCAGCAGCTTAGCTGGAGCGGTCCCACGCGGGGAGCTGTTTTTT.

This chain connects TRBV3-1 to TRBJ2-1; 11 bases agree with TRBD2. The CDR3 has 17 amino acids. J was trimmed by 7 bases and V by 4 bases; bases with no gene match: 12. The germline gives CDR1 LGHDT, CDR2 YNNKEL (reference sequence). The CDR3 DNA follows: TGTGCCAGCAGCCGGTATAAACTAGCGGGAGAAAGGAATGAGCAGTTCTTC. This translates into CASSRYKLAGERNEQFF.

The CDR3 loop is CASSEQGPEVETQYF. As DNA, the CDR3 is TGTGCCAGCAGCGAACAGGGCCCCGAGGTAGAGACCCAGTACTTC. The chain links TRBV9 to TRBJ2-5, with a tentative D call TRBD1 (6 bases). The CDR3 is 15 residues long. With 3 bases removed from V and 4 bases from J, the gap between germline ends came to 16 bases. Germline CDR1 reads SGDLS; CDR2 reads YYNGEE. Full variable domain (outside the CDR3, taken from reference TRBV9 and TRBJ2-5): DSGVTQTPKHLITATGQRVTLRCSPRSGDLSVYWYQQSLDQGLQFLIQYYNGEERAKGNILERFSAQQFPDLHSELNLSSLELGDSALYFCASSEQGPEVETQYFGPGTRLLVL.

The chain employs TRBV4-3 and TRBJ2-1; 8 nucleotides line up with TRBD2. The germline CDR1 and CDR2 sequences are LGHNA and YSLEER. The CDR3 totals 16 residues. J gave up 5 bases and V 0 bases, and 6 bases lay outside the gene matches. CDR3 protein: CASSQDLGTSDNEQFF. In nucleotides, the CDR3 is TGCGCCAGCAGCCAAGATCTTGGGACTAGTGACAATGAGCAGTTCTTC.

The chain uses TRBV21-1 and TRBJ2-2; the table's D call, TRBD1, has no DNA check behind it. TRBV21-1 is an annotated pseudogene. The length of the CDR3 is 16 residues. The DNA for the CDR3 is TGTGCCAGCAGCACCAGGGACCTTATGGCCACCGGGGAGCTGTTTTTT. It translates to CASSTRDLMATGELFF.